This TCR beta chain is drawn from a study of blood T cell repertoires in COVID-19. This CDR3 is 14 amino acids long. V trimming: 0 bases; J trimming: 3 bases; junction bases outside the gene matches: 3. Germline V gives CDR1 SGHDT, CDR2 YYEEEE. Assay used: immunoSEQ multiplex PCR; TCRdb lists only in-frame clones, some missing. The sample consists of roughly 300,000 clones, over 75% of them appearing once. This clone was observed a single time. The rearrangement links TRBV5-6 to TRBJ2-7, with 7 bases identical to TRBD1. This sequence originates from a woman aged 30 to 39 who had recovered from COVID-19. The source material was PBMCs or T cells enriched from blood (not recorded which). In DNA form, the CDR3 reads TGTGCCAGCAGCTTGGGGCAGGGGGACTACGAGCAGTACTTC. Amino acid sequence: CASSLGQGDYEQYF.